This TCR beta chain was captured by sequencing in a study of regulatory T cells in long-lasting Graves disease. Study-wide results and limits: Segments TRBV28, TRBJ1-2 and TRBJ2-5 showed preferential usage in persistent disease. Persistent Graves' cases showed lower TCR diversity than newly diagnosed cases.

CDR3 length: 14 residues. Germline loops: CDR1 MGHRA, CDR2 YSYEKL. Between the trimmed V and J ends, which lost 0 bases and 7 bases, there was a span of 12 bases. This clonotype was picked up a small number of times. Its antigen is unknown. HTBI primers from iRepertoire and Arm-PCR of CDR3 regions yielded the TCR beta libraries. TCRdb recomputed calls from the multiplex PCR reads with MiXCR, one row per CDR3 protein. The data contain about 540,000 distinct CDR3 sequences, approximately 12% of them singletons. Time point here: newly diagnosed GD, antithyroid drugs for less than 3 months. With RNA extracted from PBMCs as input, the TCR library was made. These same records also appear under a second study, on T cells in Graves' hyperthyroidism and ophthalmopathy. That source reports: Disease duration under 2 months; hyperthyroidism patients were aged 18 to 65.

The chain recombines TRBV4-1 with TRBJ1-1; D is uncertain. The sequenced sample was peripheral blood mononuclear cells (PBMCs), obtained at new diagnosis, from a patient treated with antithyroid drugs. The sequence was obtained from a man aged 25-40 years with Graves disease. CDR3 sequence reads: CASSQEGTAGEAFF. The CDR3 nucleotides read TGCGCCAGCAGCCAAGAAGGTACAGCTGGTGAAGCTTTCTTT.